One TCR beta chain is described in this entry. Trimming took 6 bases from V and 2 from J, leaving 19 bases between them. The CDR3 contains 16 residues. Germline CDR1 is PRHDT and CDR2 is FYEKMQ (reference sequence). Constant-region reverse primers amplified full-length variable regions, followed by semi-nested Nested Universal Primer A PCR. TCRdb re-called the 5' RACE reads through MiXCR, storing one row per CDR3 protein. The table shows some 54,000 distinct CDR3 sequences, with roughly a sixth occurring only once. V usage is TRBV13 and J usage is TRBJ1-1, with D maybe TRBD1 (6 bases). Sequencing was done on a sample of naive CD4+ T cells sorted from blood. The sample's subset: naive CD4+ T cells, CD4+CD45RA+CD25-. This TCR derives from a female donor with breast cancer. The CDR3 region has the DNA TGTGCCAGCAGAAACAGGGACCTTAGCCCCAACACTGAAGCTTTCTTT. It specifies CASRNRDLSPNTEAFF.